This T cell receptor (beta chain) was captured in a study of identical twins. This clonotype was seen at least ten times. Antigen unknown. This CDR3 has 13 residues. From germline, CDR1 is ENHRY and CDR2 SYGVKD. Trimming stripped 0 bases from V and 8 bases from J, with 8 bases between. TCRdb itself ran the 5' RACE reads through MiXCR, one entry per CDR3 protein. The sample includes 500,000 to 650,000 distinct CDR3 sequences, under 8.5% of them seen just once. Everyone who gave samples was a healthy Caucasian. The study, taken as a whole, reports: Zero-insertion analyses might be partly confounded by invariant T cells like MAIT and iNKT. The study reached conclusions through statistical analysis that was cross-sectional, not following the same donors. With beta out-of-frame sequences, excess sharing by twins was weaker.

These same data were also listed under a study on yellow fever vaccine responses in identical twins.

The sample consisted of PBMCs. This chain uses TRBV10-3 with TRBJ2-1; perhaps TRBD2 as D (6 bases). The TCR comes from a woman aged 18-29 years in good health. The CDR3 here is CAISESTSYEQFF. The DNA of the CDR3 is TGTGCCATCAGTGAGTCGACTAGTTATGAGCAGTTCTTC.